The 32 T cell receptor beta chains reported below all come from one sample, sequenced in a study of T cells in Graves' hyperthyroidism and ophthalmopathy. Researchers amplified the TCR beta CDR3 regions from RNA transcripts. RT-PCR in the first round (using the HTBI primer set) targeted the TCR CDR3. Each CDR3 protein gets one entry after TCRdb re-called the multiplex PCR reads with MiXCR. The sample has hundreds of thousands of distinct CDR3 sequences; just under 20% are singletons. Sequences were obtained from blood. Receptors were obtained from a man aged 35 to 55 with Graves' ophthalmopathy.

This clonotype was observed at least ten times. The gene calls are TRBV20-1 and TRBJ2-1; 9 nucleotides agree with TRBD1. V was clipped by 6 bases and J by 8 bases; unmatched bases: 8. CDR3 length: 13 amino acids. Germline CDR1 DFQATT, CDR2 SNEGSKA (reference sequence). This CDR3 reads CSAPDRGWDEQFF. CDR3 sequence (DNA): TGCAGTGCACCGGACAGGGGCTGGGATGAGCAGTTCTTC.

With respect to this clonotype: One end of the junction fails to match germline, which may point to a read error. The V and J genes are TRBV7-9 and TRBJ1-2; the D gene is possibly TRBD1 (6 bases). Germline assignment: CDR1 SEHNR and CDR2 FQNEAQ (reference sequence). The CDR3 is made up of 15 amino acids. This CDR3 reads CASSVAGTQIYGYAF. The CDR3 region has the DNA TGTGCCAGCAGCGTCGCCGGGACACAGATCTATGGCTACGCCTTC.

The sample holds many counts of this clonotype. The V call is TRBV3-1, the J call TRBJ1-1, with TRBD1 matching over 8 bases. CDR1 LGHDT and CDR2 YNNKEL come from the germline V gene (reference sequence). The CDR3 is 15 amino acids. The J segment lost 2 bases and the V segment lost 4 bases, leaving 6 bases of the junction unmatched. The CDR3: CASSLPGQGNTEAFF. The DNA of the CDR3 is TGTGCCAGCAGCCTTCCAGGACAGGGAAACACTGAAGCTTTCTTT.

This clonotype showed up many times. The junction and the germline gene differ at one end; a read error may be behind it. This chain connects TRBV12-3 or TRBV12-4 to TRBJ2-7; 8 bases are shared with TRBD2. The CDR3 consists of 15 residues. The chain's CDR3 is CASSLELAGTYEQYF. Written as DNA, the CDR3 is TGTGCCAGCAGCTTAGAATTAGCGGGAACCTACGAGCAGTACTTC.

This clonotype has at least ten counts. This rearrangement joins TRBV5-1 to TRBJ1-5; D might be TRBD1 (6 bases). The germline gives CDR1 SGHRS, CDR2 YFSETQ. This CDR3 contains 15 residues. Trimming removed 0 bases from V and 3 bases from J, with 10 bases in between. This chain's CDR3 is CASSLAGQLNQPQHF. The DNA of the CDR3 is TGCGCCAGCAGCTTGGCCGGACAGCTCAATCAGCCCCAGCATTTT. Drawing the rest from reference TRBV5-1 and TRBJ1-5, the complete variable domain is KAGVTQTPRYLIKTRGQQVTLSCSPISGHRSVSWYQQTPGQGLQFLFEYFSETQRNKGNFPGRFSGRQFSNSRSEMNVSTLELGDSALYLCASSLAGQLNQPQHFGDGTRLSIL.

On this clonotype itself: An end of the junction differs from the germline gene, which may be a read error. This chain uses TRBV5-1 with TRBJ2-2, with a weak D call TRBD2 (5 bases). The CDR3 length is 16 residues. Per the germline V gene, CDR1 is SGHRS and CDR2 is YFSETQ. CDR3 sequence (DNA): TGCGCCAGCAGCTTGGAGAGCGGCGCGAACACCGGGGAGCTGTCTTTT. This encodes CASSLESGANTGELSF.

CDR3 DNA: TGTGCCAGCAGCCGGGTTCACGGCACAGATACGCAGTATTTT. Protein sequence: CASSRVHGTDTQYF. The rearrangement uses TRBV6-1 and TRBJ2-3; no definite D call. This CDR3 spans 14 amino acids. Germline CDR1 reads MNHNS; CDR2 reads SASEGT. Trimming removed 6 bases at V and 1 base at J, with 11 bases between.

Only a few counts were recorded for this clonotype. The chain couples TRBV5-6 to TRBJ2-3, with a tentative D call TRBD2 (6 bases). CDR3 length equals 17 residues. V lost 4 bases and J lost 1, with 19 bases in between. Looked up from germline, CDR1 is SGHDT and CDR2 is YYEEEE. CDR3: CASSQVVGTHGTDTQYF. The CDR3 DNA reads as TGTGCCAGCAGCCAAGTTGTAGGGACTCATGGCACAGATACGCAGTATTTT.

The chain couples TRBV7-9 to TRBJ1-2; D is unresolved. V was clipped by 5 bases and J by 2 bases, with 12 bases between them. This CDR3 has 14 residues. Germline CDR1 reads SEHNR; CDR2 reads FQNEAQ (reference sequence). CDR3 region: CASSHSTENYGYTF. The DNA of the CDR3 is TGTGCCAGCAGCCACTCTACTGAGAACTATGGCTACACCTTC.

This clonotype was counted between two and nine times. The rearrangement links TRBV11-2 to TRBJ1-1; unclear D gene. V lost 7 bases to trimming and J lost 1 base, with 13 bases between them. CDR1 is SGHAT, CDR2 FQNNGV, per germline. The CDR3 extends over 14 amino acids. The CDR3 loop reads CASKLAGANTEAFF. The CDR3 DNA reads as TGTGCCAGCAAGTTGGCAGGAGCGAACACTGAAGCTTTCTTT.

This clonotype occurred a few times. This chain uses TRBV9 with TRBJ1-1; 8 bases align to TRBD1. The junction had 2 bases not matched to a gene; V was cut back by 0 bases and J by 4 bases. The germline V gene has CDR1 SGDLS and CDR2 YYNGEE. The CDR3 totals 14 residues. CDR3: CASSVVDRGTEAFF. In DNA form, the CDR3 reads TGTGCCAGCAGCGTAGTTGACAGGGGCACTGAAGCTTTCTTT.

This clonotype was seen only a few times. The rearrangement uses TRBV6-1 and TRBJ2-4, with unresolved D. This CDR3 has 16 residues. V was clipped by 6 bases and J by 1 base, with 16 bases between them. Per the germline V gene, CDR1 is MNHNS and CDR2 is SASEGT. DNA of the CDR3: TGTGCCAGCAGCGGCGCGTACGGTCGTGCCAAAAACATTCAGTACTTC. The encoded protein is CASSGAYGRAKNIQYF.

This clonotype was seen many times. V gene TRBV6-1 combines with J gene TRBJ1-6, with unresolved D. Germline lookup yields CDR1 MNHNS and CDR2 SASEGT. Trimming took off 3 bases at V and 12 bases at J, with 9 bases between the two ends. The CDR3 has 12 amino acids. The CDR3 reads CASSEYLRPLHF. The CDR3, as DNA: TGTGCCAGCAGTGAGTACCTCCGACCCCTCCACTTT.

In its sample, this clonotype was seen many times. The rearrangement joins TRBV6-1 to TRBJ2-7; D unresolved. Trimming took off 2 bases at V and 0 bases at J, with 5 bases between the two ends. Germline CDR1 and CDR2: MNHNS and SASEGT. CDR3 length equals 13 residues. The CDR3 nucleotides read TGTGCCAGCAGTGAAAGGGCCTCCTACGAGCAGTACTTC. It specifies CASSERASYEQYF.

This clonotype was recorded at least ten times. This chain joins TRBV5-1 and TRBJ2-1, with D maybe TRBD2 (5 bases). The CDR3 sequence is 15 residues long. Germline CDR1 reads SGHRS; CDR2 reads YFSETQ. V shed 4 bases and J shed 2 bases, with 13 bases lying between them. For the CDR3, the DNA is TGCGCCAGCAGCAGTTCCCCCGGGGCCTACAATGAGCAGTTCTTC. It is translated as CASSSSPGAYNEQFF. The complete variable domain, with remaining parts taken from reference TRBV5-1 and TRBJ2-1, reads KAGVTQTPRYLIKTRGQQVTLSCSPISGHRSVSWYQQTPGQGLQFLFEYFSETQRNKGNFPGRFSGRQFSNSRSEMNVSTLELGDSALYLCASSSSPGAYNEQFFGPGTRLTVL.

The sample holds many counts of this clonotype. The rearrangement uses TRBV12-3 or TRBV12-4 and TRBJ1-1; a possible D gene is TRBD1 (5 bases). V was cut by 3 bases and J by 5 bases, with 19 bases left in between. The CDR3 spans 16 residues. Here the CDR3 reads CASSFRGHGGNTEAFF. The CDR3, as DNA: TGTGCCAGCAGTTTCCGGGGCCACGGAGGCAATACTGAAGCTTTCTTT.

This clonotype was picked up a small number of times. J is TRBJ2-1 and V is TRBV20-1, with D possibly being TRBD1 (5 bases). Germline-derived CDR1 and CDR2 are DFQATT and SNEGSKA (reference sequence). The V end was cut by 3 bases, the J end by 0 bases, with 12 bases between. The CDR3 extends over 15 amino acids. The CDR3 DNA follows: TGCAGTGCTAGGGGCCCAGGGATCTCCTACAATGAGCAGTTCTTC. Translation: CSARGPGISYNEQFF.

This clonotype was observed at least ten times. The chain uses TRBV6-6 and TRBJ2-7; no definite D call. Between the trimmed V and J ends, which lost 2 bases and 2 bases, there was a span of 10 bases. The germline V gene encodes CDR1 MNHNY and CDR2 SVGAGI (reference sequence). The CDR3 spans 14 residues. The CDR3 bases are TGTGCCAGCAGTTACGGGCAGATACCCTACGAGCAGTACTTC. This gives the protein CASSYGQIPYEQYF.

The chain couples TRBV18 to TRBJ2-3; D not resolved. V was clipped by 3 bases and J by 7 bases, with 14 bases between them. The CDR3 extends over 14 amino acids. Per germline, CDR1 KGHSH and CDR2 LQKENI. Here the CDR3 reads CASSPPGPVNTQYF. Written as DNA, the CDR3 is TGTGCCAGCTCACCGCCGGGTCCGGTCAATACGCAGTATTTT.

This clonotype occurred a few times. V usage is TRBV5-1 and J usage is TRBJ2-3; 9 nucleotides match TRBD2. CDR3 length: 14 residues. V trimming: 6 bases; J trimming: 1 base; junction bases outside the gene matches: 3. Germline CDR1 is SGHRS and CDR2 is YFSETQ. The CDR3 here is CASNPSGGTDTQYF. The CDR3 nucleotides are TGCGCCAGCAATCCTAGCGGGGGCACAGATACGCAGTATTTT.

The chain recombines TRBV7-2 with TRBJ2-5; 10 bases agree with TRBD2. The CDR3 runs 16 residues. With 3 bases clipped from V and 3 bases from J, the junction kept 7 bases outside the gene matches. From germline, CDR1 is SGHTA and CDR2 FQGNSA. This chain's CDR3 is CASSLTTSGVEETQYF. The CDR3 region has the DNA TGTGCCAGCAGCTTGACTACTAGCGGGGTCGAAGAGACCCAGTACTTC.

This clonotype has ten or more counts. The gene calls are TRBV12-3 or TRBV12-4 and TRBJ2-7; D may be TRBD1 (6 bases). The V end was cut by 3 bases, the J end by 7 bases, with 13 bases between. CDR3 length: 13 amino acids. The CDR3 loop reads CASSFQTGSEQYF. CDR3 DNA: TGTGCCAGCAGTTTCCAAACAGGGAGTGAGCAGTACTTC.

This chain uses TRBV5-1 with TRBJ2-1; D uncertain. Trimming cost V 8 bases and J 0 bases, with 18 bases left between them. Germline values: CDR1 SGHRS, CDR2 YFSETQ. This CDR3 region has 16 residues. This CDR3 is CASSPAGGVSYNEQFF. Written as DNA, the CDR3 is TGCGCCAGTTCTCCGGCTGGCGGAGTCTCCTACAATGAGCAGTTCTTC.

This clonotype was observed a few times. CDR3 in amino acids: CASSVGGAENIQYF. The CDR3 coding sequence is TGTGCCAGCAGCGTCGGGGGGGCGGAGAACATTCAGTACTTC. The chain has TRBV9 and TRBJ2-4; TRBD2 matches at 8 bases. This CDR3 has 14 amino acids. In germline, CDR1 is SGDLS, CDR2 YYNGEE. With 2 bases clipped from V and 7 bases from J, the junction kept 5 bases outside the gene matches.

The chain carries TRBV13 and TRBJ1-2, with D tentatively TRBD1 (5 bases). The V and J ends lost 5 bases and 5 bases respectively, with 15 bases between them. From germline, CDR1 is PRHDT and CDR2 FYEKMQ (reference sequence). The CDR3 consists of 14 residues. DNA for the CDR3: TGTGCCAGCAGCCACAGGCTAATGGGGTATGGCTACACCTTC. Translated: CASSHRLMGYGYTF. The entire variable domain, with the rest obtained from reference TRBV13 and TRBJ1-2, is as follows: AAGVIQSPRHLIKEKRETATLKCYPIPRHDTVYWYQQGPGQDPQFLISFYEKMQSDKGSIPDRFSAQQFSDYHSELNMSSLELGDSALYFCASSHRLMGYGYTFGSGTRLTVV.

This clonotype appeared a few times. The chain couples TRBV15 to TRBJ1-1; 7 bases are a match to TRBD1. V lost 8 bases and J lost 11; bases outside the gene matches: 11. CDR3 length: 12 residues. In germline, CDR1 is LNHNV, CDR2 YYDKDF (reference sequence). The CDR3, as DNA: TGTGCCACCGGAAGACAGGGTGTGGAGGCTTTCTTT. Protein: CATGRQGVEAFF.

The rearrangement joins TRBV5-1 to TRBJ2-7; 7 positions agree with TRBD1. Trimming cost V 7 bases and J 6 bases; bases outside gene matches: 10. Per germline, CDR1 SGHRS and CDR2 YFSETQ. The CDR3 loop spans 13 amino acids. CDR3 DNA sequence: TGCGCCAGCTCCCCTTTGACAGGGCCCGAGCAGTACTTC. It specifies CASSPLTGPEQYF.

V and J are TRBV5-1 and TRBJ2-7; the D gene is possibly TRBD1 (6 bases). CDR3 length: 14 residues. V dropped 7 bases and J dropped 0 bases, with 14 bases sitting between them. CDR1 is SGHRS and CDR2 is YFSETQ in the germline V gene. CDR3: CASAKTGDSYEQYF. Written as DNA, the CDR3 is TGCGCCAGCGCAAAGACAGGTGACTCCTACGAGCAGTACTTC.

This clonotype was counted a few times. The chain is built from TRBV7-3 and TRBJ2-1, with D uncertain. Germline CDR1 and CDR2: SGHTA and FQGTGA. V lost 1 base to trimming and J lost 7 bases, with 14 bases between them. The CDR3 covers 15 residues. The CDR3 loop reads CASSLRVGFGNEQFF. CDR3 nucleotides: TGTGCCAGCAGCTTAAGGGTGGGATTTGGTAATGAGCAGTTCTTC. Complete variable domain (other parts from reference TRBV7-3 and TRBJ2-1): GAGVSQTPSNKVTEKGKYVELRCDPISGHTALYWYRQSLGQGPEFLIYFQGTGAADDSGLPNDRFFAVRPEGSVSTLKIQRTERGDSAVYLCASSLRVGFGNEQFFGPGTRLTVL.

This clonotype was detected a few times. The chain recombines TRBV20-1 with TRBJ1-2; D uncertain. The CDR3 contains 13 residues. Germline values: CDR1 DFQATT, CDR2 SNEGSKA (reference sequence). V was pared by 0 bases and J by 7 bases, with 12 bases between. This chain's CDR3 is CSARESPMSGYTF. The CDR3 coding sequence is TGCAGTGCTAGAGAGTCCCCCATGAGTGGCTACACCTTC.

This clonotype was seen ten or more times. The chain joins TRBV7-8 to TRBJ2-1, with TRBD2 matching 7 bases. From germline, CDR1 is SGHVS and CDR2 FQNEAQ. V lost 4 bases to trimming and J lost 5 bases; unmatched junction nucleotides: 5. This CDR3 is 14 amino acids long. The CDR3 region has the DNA TGTGCCAGCAGCTCTGGGAGGGAGGACAATGAGCAGTTCTTC. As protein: CASSSGREDNEQFF.

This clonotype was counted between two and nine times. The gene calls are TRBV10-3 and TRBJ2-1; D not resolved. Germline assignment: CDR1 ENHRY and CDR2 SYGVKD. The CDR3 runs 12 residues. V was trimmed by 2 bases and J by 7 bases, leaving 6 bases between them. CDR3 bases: TGTGCCATCAGTGAGGTGTCGAATGAGCAGTTCTTC. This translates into CAISEVSNEQFF.